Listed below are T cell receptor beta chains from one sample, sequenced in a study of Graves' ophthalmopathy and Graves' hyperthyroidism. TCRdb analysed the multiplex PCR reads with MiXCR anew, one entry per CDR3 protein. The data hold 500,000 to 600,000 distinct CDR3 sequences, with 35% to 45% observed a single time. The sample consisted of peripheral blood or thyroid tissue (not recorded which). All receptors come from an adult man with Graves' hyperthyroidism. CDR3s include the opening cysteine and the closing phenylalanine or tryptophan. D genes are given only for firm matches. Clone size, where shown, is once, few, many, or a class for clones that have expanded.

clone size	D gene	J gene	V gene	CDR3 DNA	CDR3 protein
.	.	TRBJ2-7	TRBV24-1	TGTGCTCCCAATCAGGACGGGAGCTACGAGCAGTACTTC	CAPNQDGSYEQYF
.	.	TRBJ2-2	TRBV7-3	TGTGCCAGCAGCTTAAGCCACAGTCACACCGGGGAGCTGTTTTTT	CASSLSHSHTGELFF
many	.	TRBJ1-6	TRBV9	TGTGCCAGCAGCGTGACGGACGGGCCGAAGTCACCCCTCCACTTT	CASSVTDGPKSPLHF
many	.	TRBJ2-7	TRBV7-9	TGTGCCAGCAGCCTCATGGGGCCCAGGGATAGCGAGCAGTACTTC	CASSLMGPRDSEQYF
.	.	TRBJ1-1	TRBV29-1	TGCAGCGTTGAAAAGCGGGGGGCGTTCACTGAAGCTTTCTTT	CSVEKRGAFTEAFF
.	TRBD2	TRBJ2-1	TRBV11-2	TGTGCCAGCAGCTTAGACGGACTAGTAGCTGGTGAGCAGTTCTTC	CASSLDGLVAGEQFF
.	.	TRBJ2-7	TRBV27	TGTGCCAGCAGTCCCGACACAGGGAATCCCGACGAGCAGTACTTC	CASSPDTGNPDEQYF
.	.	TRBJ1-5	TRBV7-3	TGTGCCAGCAGCAAAACCGCCAATCAGCCCCAGCATTTT	CASSKTANQPQHF
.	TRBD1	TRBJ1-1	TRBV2	TGTGCCAGCAGCCCGGGGGACAGGGGGCTTACTGAAGCTTTCTTT	CASSPGDRGLTEAFF
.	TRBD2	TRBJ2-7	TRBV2	TGTGCCAGCAGTGAAATTGTGGCGGGAGGTGGAGGAGAGCAGTACTTC	CASSEIVAGGGGEQYF
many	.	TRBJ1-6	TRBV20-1	TGCAGTGCTAGGTCGCAGAGCTCCTATAATTCACCCCTCCACTTT	CSARSQSSYNSPLHF
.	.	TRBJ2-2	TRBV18	TGTGCCAGCTCACCAACCGGCCGTGGTGGCGGGGAGCTGTTTTTT	CASSPTGRGGGELFF
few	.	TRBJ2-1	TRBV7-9	TGTGCCAGCAGCTTCGGAGCGTTCTACAATGAGCAGTTCTTC	CASSFGAFYNEQFF
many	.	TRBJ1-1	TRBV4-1	TGCGCCAGCAGCCAAGTGACCCCAGGGTACACTGAAGCTTTCTTT	CASSQVTPGYTEAFF
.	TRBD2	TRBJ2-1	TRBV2	TGTGCCAGCAGTGAATGGGTCGGGGGGGTATACAATGAGCAGTTCTTC	CASSEWVGGVYNEQFF
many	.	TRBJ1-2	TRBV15	TGTGCCACCAGCAGAGGAGGGAACTATGGCTACACCTTC	CATSRGGNYGYTF
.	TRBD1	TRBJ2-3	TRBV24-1	TGTGCCACCAGTGATCCCTTGACAGGGTCGGCCACAGATACGCAGTATTTT	CATSDPLTGSATDTQYF
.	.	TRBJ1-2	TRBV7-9	TGTGCCAGCAACTTAGGGGGGGCCACCGGGTCGGAGGCTTTC	CASNLGGATGSEAF
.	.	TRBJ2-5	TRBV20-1	TGCAGTGCCGGTGGCGGGTCGGGGAAAGAGACCCAGTACTTC	CSAGGGSGKETQYF
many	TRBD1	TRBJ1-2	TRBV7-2	TGTGCCAGCAACCCGGGACAGACATACTATGGCTACACCTTC	CASNPGQTYYGYTF
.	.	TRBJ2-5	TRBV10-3	TGTGCCATCAGTTACTGGGCTTCGGGGGAGGAGACCCAGTACTTC	CAISYWASGEETQYF
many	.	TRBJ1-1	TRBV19	TGTGCCAGTAGTATGATCGACAGTGAAGCTTTCTTT	CASSMIDSEAFF
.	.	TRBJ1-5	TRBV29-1	TGCAGCGCTCCCTCGGCGGCAGGGGATCAGCCCCAGCATTTT	CSAPSAAGDQPQHF
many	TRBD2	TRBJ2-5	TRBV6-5	TGTGCCAGCACCCTACTAGCGGAGTTCCAAGAGACCCAGTACTTC	CASTLLAEFQETQYF
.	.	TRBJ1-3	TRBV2	TGTGCCAGCAGTGAAATTACAGGCCTCTCTGGAAACACCATATATTTT	CASSEITGLSGNTIYF
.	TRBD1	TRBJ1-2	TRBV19	TGTGCCAGTAGTCCCGGGACAGGGGGAAGCTATGGCTACACCTTC	CASSPGTGGSYGYTF
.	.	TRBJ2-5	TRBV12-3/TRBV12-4	TGTGCCAGCAGTTTACAGGGGGGGGCGGAAGAGACCCAGTACTTC	CASSLQGGAEETQYF
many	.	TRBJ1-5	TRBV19	TGTGCCAGTAGTATCTATTGGACACAAGGGGAAAGGGATCAGCCCCAGCATTTT	CASSIYWTQGERDQPQHF
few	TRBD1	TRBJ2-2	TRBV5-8	TGTGCCAGCAGCCTCCCAAGGCGACAGGGGGCGATGAGAATCGGGGAGCTGTTTTTT	CASSLPRRQGAMRIGELFF
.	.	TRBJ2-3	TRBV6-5	TGTGCCAGCAGTCCGGGACTGCGCACAGATACGCAGTATTTT	CASSPGLRTDTQYF
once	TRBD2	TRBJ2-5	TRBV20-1	TGCAGTGCCCACCGGACTAGCGGAGAGACCCAGTACTTC	CSAHRTSGETQYF
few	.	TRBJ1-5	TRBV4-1	TGCGCCAGCAGCCAAGGACATGGCGCGTTTCAGCCCCAGCATTTT	CASSQGHGAFQPQHF
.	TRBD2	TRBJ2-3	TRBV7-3	TGTGCCAGCAGCCCAACCGGACTAGCGGGGGCAGATACGCAGTATTTT	CASSPTGLAGADTQYF
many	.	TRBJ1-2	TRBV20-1	TGCAGTGCTAGAGAAGTGCGGGGAGATGGCTACACCTTC	CSAREVRGDGYTF
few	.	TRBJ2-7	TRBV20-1	TGCAGTGCTATGAGAGGGGAGGAGCAGTACTTC	CSAMRGEEQYF
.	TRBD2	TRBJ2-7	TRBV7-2	TGTGCCAGCAGCGATGGAGCGGGGGGCTCCTACGAGCAGTACTTC	CASSDGAGGSYEQYF
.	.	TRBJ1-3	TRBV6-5	TGTGCCAGCAGTTACTCGGCACCGAGCTCTGGAAACACCATATATTTT	CASSYSAPSSGNTIYF
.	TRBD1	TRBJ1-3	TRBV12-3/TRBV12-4	TGTGCCAGCAGTTTATTTGGGACAGCTAGCTCTGGAAACACCATATATTTT	CASSLFGTASSGNTIYF
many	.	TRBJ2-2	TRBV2	TGTGCCAGCAGTGAAGAGGGGTACAGGGATATCAACACCGGGGAGCTGTTTTTT	CASSEEGYRDINTGELFF
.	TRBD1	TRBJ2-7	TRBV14	TGTGCCAGCAGCCACACGACAGGGAAACCCTACGAGCAGTACTTC	CASSHTTGKPYEQYF
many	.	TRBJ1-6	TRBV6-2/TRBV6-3	TGTGCCAGCGGAACGATCCCCGGCTCCTATAATTCACCCCTCCACTTT	CASGTIPGSYNSPLHF
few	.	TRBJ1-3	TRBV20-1	TGCAGTGCTAGCCCTGACAGCGGTACCTCTGGAAACACCATATATTTT	CSASPDSGTSGNTIYF
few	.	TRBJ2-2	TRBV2	TGTGCCAGCACCCGAGGGGCAGGGAACACCGGGGAGCTGTTTTTT	CASTRGAGNTGELFF
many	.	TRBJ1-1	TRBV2	TGTGCCAGCAGTGAGGACGGTGAAGCTTTCTTT	CASSEDGEAFF
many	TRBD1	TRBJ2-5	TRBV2	TGTGCCAGCAGTGGGGACAGGGACCAAGAGACCCAGTACTTC	CASSGDRDQETQYF
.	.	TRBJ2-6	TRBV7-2	TGTGCCAGCAGCCCCCGGCGGCAGGGAGGTGGGGCTAACGTCCTGACTTTC	CASSPRRQGGGANVLTF
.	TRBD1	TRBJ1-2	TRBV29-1	TGCAGCGCCAGCAGCTTGGAATCAGGGGGTGGCTACACCTTC	CSASSLESGGGYTF
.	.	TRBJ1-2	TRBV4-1	TGCGCCAGCAGCCTTGGGGCCCATGGCTACACCTTC	CASSLGAHGYTF